The T cell receptor (beta chain) described here comes from a study of T cell responses to AZD1222 COVID-19 vaccine. Study-wide points: A rise in Spike-specific TCR breadth and depth followed two AZD1222 doses. Females made up more of the donors, who were largely white British, and clonal diversity may have come out too low.

As for this clone: The antigen remains unidentified.

Assay used: immunoSEQ multiplex PCR; TCRdb lists only in-frame clones, some missing. The table lists some 150,000 clones, 92% of them singletons. CDR1 is SGHTA, CDR2 FQGNSA, per germline. V lost 5 bases to trimming and J lost 5 bases; unmatched junction nucleotides: 13. The CDR3 is 17 residues long. The clonotype was recovered from an adult who received the AZD1222 COVID-19 vaccine. The sequencing used peripheral blood, collected 28 days after the second AZD1222 dose. The V gene is TRBV7-2, the J gene TRBJ2-7, with 12 bases that match TRBD2. CDR3 sequence: CASSPDRPLAGGNEQYF. The CDR3 DNA sequence: TGTGCCAGCAGCCCTGACAGGCCGCTAGCGGGAGGGAACGAGCAGTACTTC. Drawing the rest from reference TRBV7-2 and TRBJ2-7, the complete variable domain is GAGVSQSPSNKVTEKGKDVELRCDPISGHTALYWYRQSLGQGLEFLIYFQGNSAPDKSGLPSDRFSAERTGGSVSTLTIQRTQQEDSAVYLCASSPDRPLAGGNEQYFGPGTRLTVT.